What follows are 13 T cell receptor beta chains derived from one specimen sequenced in a study of human T cells and chemical hapten exposure. One entry per CDR3 protein, called by TCRdb with MiXCR from the RACE reads. The sample has around 60,000 distinct CDR3 sequences, 6.5% to 8.5% seen once; the top ten hold 1.6%. As to time point: pre-sensitization, week 0. Treatment given: therapeutic diphenylcyclopropenone sensitization with weekly scalp DPC. This material consisted of whole blood, taken in connection with sensitization to the hapten diphenylcyclopropenone (DPC). The receptors here all came from a woman aged 25 to 39 with alopecia areata. Some clones in this sample may be carry-over from other donors' samples.

The chain recombines TRBV3-1 with TRBJ1-2; 9 bases agree with TRBD1. Germline trimming cut 1 base from V and 10 bases from J; bases unmatched to any gene: 10. The CDR3 sequence is 15 residues long. Germline lookup yields CDR1 LGHDT and CDR2 YNNKEL (reference sequence). CDR3 sequence reads: CASSQVVDRGYDYTF. The CDR3, as DNA: TGTGCCAGCAGCCAAGTGGTGGACAGGGGTTACGACTACACCTTC.

By sample share, this clonotype is medium-sized. The chain joins TRBV2 to TRBJ2-3; D remains ambiguous. V was pared by 5 bases and J by 0 bases, with 3 bases between. The germline V gene has CDR1 SNHLY and CDR2 FYNNEI. This CDR3 has 12 amino acids. The chain's CDR3 is CASSYSTDTQYF. The DNA of the CDR3 is TGTGCCAGCAGTTATAGCACAGATACGCAGTATTTT. Full variable domain (remainder filled in from reference TRBV2 and TRBJ2-3): EPEVTQTPSHQVTQMGQEVILRCVPISNHLYFYWYRQILGQKVEFLVSFYNNEISEKSEIFDDQFSVERPDGSNFTLKIRSTKLEDSAMYFCASSYSTDTQYFGPGTRLTVL.

J is TRBJ1-1 and V is TRBV5-1; D possibly corresponds to TRBD1 (6 bases). The germline V gene has CDR1 SGHRS and CDR2 YFSETQ. The CDR3 length is 16 residues. Trimming cost V 3 bases and J 4 bases, with 19 bases left between them. The CDR3 protein is CASSSRSGLGGTEAFF. The CDR3 DNA sequence: TGCGCCAGCAGCTCCCGATCAGGGTTAGGGGGCACTGAAGCTTTCTTT.

This clonotype appeared many times. The V and J genes are TRBV5-1 and TRBJ2-3, with a tentative D call TRBD1 (5 bases). Germline CDR1 reads SGHRS; CDR2 reads YFSETQ. V was pared by 6 bases and J by 0 bases, with 8 bases between. CDR3 length equals 13 residues. CDR3 DNA: TGCGCCAGCAATCAGGGTAGCACAGATACGCAGTATTTT. Protein: CASNQGSTDTQYF.

This clonotype was seen ten or more times. The rearrangement uses TRBV6-6 and TRBJ2-1, with 8 bases that match TRBD2. CDR1 and CDR2 (germline): MNHNY, SVGAGI (reference sequence). The CDR3 is 15 amino acids. The V segment lost 7 bases and the J segment 7 bases; nucleotides outside the gene matches: 12. The chain's CDR3 is CASTIGGAIRNEQFF. DNA of the CDR3: TGTGCCAGCACTATCGGGGGGGCTATTCGAAATGAGCAGTTCTTC.

This clonotype was counted at least ten times. The J gene is TRBJ2-1, the V gene TRBV29-1; D call uncertain. The CDR3 covers 12 residues. V lost 3 bases to trimming and J lost 6 bases, with 9 bases between them. CDR1 is SQVTM and CDR2 is ANQGSEA in the germline V gene. For the CDR3, the DNA is TGCAGCGTTGACCTGCTTCGCAATGAGCAGTTCTTC. Amino acids: CSVDLLRNEQFF.

This clonotype was detected only a few times. This chain uses TRBV18 with TRBJ1-2, with 7 nucleotides matching TRBD1. The CDR3 has 14 amino acids. The V and J ends lost 3 bases and 7 bases, in that order; junction bases with no gene match: 8. Germline CDR1 is KGHSH and CDR2 is LQKENI. The CDR3 nucleotides are TGTGCCAGCTCACCTGATCGACAGGGCCGTGGCTACACCTTC. Its protein is CASSPDRQGRGYTF.

Ten or more counts support this clonotype. V usage is TRBV30 and J usage is TRBJ1-5; 8 nucleotides line up with TRBD1. The CDR3 runs to 13 residues. The ends lost 4 bases at V and 5 bases at J; junction bases unmatched: 4. Germline lookup yields CDR1 GTSNPN and CDR2 SVGIG (reference sequence). CDR3 nucleotides: TGTGCCTGGACGACAGGGGAGTATCAGCCCCAGCATTTT. Protein sequence: CAWTTGEYQPQHF.

Regarding this clonotype: A much larger clone sits a single nucleotide away, making a read error possible. The chain joins TRBV7-9 to TRBJ1-1; D ambiguous. CDR3 size: 16 residues. The V and J ends lost 6 bases and 8 bases respectively, with 25 bases between them. Germline-derived CDR1 and CDR2 are SEHNR and FQNEAQ (reference sequence). The CDR3 coding sequence is TGTGCCAGCAGAAGCGGAGGAGGTGACCACTGGGAAGAAGCTTTCTTT. This codes for CASRSGGGDHWEEAFF. Variable domain in full (rest from reference TRBV7-9 and TRBJ1-1): DTGVSQNPRHKITKRGQNVTFRCDPISEHNRLYWYRQTLGQGPEFLTYFQNEAQLEKSRLLSDRFSAERPKGSFSTLEIQRTEQGDSAMYLCASRSGGGDHWEEAFFGQGTRLTVV.

This clonotype was recorded at least ten times. In DNA form, the CDR3 reads TGTGCCAGCAGCTCCCGACAGGATGAAGCTTTCTTT. Translating it yields CASSSRQDEAFF. The J gene is TRBJ1-1, the V gene TRBV7-9; TRBD1 is a possible D gene (6 bases). Germline CDR1 SEHNR, CDR2 FQNEAQ (reference sequence). V shed 4 bases and J shed 7 bases, with 10 bases lying between them. The CDR3 is made up of 12 amino acids. Full variable domain (rest looked up from reference TRBV7-9 and TRBJ1-1): DTGVSQNPRHKITKRGQNVTFRCDPISEHNRLYWYRQTLGQGPEFLTYFQNEAQLEKSRLLSDRFSAERPKGSFSTLEIQRTEQGDSAMYLCASSSRQDEAFFGQGTRLTVV.

This clonotype was counted many times. The genes are TRBV12-3 or TRBV12-4 and TRBJ1-1; 8 bases are shared with TRBD1. V gave up 4 bases and J gave up 7 bases; unmatched junction bases: 14. The CDR3 runs to 16 residues. The CDR3 bases are TGTGCCAGCAGTTCCGGGACAGGTAGGGCCTCCAATGAAGCTTTCTTT. It translates to CASSSGTGRASNEAFF.

This clonotype was found a few times. V is TRBV19 and J is TRBJ2-7; D not certain. CDR1 and CDR2 from the germline V gene are LNHDA and SQIVND (reference sequence). Deletions cut 3 bases from V and 0 bases from J, with 18 bases between. There are 17 residues in the CDR3. The CDR3 coding sequence is TGTGCCAGTAGTATTCGGAGTGGGCAGAGAAGCTCCTACGAGCAGTACTTC. Translating it yields CASSIRSGQRSSYEQYF.

This clonotype has at least ten counts. The chain has TRBV5-4 and TRBJ2-3; 14 nucleotides agree with TRBD2. Germline lookup yields CDR1 SGHNT and CDR2 YYREEE (reference sequence). The V and J ends lost 5 bases and 3 bases, in that order; junction bases with no gene match: 8. CDR3 length: 17 amino acids. The CDR3 loop is CASRPPGTSGGTDTQYF. The CDR3 DNA reads TGTGCCAGCAGGCCCCCCGGGACTAGCGGGGGAACAGATACGCAGTATTTT.